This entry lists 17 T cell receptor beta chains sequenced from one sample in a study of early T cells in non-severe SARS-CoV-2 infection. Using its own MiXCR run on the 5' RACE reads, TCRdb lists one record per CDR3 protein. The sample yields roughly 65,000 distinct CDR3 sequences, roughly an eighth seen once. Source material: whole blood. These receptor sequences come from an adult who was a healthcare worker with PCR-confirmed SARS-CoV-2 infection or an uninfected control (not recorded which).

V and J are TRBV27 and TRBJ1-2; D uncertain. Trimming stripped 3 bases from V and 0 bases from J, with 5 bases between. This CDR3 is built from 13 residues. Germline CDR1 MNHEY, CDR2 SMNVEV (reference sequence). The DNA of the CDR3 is TGTGCCAGCAGTTTTGAGGCTAACTATGGCTACACCTTC. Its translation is CASSFEANYGYTF.

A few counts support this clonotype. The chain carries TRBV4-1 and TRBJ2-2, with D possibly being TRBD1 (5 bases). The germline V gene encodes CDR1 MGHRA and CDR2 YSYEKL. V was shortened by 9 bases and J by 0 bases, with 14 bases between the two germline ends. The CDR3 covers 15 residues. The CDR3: CASWAGLPNTGELFF. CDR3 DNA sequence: TGCGCCAGTTGGGCAGGGCTCCCGAACACCGGGGAGCTGTTTTTT.

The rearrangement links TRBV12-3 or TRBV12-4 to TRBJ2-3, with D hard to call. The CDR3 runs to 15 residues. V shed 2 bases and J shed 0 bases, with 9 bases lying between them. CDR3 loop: CASSLRLDSTDTQYF. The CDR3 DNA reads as TGTGCCAGCAGTTTAAGGCTGGACAGCACAGATACGCAGTATTTT.

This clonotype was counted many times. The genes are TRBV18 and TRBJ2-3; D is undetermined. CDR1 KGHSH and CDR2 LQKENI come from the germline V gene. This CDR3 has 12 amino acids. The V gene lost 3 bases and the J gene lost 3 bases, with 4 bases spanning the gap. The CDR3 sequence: CASSPKTDTQYF. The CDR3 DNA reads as TGTGCCAGCTCACCGAAGACAGATACGCAGTATTTT.

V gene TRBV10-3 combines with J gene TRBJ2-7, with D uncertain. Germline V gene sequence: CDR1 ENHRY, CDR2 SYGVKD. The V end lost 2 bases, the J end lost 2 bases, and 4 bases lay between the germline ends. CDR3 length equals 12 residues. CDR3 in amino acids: CAISELTYEQYF. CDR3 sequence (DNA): TGTGCCATCAGTGAGCTTACCTACGAGCAGTACTTC.

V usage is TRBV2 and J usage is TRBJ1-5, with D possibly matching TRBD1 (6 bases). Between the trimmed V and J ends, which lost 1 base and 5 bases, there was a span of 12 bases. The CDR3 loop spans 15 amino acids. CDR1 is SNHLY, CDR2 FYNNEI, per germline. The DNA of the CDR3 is TGTGCCAGCAGTGAAGGAACCAGGGGAGATCAGCCCCAGCATTTT. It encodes CASSEGTRGDQPQHF. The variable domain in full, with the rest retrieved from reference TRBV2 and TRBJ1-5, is EPEVTQTPSHQVTQMGQEVILRCVPISNHLYFYWYRQILGQKVEFLVSFYNNEISEKSEIFDDQFSVERPDGSNFTLKIRSTKLEDSAMYFCASSEGTRGDQPQHFGDGTRLSIL.

CDR3 nucleotides: TGCGCCAGCAGCTTGGAACTAGCGGGGGCCTGGGGTGAGCAGTTCTTC. Amino acid sequence: CASSLELAGAWGEQFF. The V gene is TRBV5-1, the J gene TRBJ2-1, with 11 nucleotides matching TRBD2. Germline CDR1 and CDR2: SGHRS and YFSETQ. J was trimmed by 9 bases and V by 0 bases; bases with no gene match: 8. The CDR3 contains 16 residues.

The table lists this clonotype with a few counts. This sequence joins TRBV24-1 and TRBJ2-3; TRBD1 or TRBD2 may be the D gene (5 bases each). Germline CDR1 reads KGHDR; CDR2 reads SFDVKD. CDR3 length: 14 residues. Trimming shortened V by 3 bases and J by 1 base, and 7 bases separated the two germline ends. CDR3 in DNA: TGTGCCACCAGTGATCCGGGGCGCACAGATACGCAGTATTTT. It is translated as CATSDPGRTDTQYF.

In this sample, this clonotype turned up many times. In DNA, the CDR3 is TGCAGCGTGAGGGCGGGGTCGAACACCGGGGAGCTGTTTTTT. It encodes CSVRAGSNTGELFF. This sequence joins TRBV29-1 and TRBJ2-2, with D possibly TRBD2 on 6 matching bases. Germline loops: CDR1 SQVTM, CDR2 ANQGSEA. The CDR3 totals 14 residues. Between the trimmed V and J ends, which lost 6 bases and 0 bases, there was a span of 11 bases.

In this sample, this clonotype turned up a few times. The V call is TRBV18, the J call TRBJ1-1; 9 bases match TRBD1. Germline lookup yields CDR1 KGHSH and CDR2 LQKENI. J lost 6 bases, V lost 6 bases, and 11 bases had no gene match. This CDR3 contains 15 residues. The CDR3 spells CASSQNRGPGAEAFF. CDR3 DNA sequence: TGTGCCAGCTCGCAGAACAGGGGGCCCGGGGCTGAAGCTTTCTTT.

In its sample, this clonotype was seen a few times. CDR3 loop: CASSPRGGPTDTQYF. In DNA, the CDR3 is TGTGCCAGCAGCCCCCGTGGAGGGCCGACAGATACGCAGTATTTT. The chain carries TRBV9 and TRBJ2-3, with a tentative D call TRBD2 (6 bases). V lost 4 bases and J 3 bases, leaving 15 bases between the germline ends. The germline V gene has CDR1 SGDLS and CDR2 YYNGEE. This CDR3 region has 15 residues.

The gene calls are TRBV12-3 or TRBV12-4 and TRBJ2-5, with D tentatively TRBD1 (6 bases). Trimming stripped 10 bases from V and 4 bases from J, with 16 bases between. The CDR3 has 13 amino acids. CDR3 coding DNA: TGTGCCACCGGTAGGGGACAAGGAGAGACCCAGTACTTC. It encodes CATGRGQGETQYF.

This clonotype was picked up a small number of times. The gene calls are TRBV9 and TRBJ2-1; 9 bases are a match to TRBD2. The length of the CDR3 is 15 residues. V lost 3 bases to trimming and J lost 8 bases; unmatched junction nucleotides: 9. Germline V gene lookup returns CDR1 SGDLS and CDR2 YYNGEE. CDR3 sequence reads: CASSAGTSQRDEQFF. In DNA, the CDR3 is TGTGCCAGCAGCGCCGGGACTAGCCAGAGGGATGAGCAGTTCTTC.

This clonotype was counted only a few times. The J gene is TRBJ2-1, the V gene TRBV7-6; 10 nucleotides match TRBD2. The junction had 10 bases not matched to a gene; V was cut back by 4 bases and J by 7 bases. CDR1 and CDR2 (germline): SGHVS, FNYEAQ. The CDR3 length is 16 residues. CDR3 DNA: TGTGCCAGCAGCTCACAGCGGGGGGGTCGGTGGAATGAGCAGTTCTTC. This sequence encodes CASSSQRGGRWNEQFF.

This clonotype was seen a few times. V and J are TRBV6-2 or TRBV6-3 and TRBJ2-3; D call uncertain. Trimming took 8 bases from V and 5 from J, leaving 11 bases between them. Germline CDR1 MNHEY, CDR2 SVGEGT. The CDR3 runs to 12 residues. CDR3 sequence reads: CASGPGLDTQYF. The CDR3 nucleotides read TGTGCCAGCGGGCCAGGCTTAGATACGCAGTATTTT.

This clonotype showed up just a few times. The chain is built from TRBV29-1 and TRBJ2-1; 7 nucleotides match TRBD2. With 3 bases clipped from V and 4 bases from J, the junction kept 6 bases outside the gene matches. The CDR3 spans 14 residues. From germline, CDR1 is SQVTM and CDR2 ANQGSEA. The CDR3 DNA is TGCAGCGTTGAGGGATCGCGGGGGTACAATGAGCAGTTCTTC. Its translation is CSVEGSRGYNEQFF.

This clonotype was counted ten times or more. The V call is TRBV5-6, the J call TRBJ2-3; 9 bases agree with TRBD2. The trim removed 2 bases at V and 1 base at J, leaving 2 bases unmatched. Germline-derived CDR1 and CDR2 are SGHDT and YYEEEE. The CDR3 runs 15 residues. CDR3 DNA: TGTGCCAGCAGCTTCCGACTAGCGGGCACAGATACGCAGTATTTT. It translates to CASSFRLAGTDTQYF.